This entry concerns a single T cell receptor (beta chain). The data originate from a study of blood T cell repertoires in COVID-19. Study context: Samples taken during acute and convalescent COVID-19 were collected in the United States, Italy and Spain.

Sequenced by immunoSEQ multiplex PCR; TCRdb stores in-frame clones only, minus some. Counted here are roughly 260,000 clones, about 85% occurring once; the ten biggest clones make up about 6%. The V gene end was trimmed by 4 bases and the J gene end by 4 bases; junction bases not matched to a gene: 7. The CDR3 is made up of 16 amino acids. Germline CDR1 is SGHTA and CDR2 is FQGTGA. Donors were grouped by their self-reported clinical history. Material: PBMCs or T cells enriched from blood (not recorded which). This sequence joins TRBV7-3 and TRBJ2-1; 10 bases match TRBD2. The TCR comes from a woman aged 25 to 39 with acute COVID-19. CDR3 nucleotides: TGTGCCAGCAGCTCGGAACTAGCGGGGCCTTACAATGAGCAGTTCTTC. It is translated as CASSSELAGPYNEQFF.